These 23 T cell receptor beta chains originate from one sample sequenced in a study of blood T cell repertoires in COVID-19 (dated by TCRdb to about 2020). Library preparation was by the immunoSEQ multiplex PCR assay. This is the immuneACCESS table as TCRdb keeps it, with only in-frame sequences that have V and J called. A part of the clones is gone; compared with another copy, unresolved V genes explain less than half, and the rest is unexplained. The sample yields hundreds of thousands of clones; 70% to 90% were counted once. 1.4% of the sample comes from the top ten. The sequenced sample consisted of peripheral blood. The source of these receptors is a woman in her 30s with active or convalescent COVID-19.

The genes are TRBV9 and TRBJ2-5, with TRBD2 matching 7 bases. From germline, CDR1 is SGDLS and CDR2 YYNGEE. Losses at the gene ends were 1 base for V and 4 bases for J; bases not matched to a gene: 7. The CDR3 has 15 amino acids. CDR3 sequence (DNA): TGTGCCAGCAGCGTATCGTGGACTAGTGGAGAGACCCAGTACTTC. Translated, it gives CASSVSWTSGETQYF.

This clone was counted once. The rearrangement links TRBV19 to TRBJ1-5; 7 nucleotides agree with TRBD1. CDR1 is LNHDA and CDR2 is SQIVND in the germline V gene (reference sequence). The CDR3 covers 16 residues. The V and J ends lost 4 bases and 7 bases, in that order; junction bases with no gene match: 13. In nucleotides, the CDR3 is TGTGCCAGTAGTACCCTTACAGGGGTAACTCGGCAGCCCCAGCATTTT. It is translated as CASSTLTGVTRQPQHF.

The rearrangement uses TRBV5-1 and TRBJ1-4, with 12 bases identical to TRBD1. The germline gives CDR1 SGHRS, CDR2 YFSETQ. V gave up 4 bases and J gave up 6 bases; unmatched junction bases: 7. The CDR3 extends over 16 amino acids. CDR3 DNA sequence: TGCGCCAGCAGCCGAACCGGGACAGGGGGCGATGAAAAACTGTTTTTT. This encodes CASSRTGTGGDEKLFF. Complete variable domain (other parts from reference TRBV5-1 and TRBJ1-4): KAGVTQTPRYLIKTRGQQVTLSCSPISGHRSVSWYQQTPGQGLQFLFEYFSETQRNKGNFPGRFSGRQFSNSRSEMNVSTLELGDSALYLCASSRTGTGGDEKLFFGSGTQLSVL.

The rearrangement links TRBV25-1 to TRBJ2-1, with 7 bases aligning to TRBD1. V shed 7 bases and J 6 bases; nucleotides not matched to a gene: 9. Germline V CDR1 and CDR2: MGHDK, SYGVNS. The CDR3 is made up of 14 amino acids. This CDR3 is CASNPGTALNEQFF. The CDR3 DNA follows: TGTGCCAGCAACCCCGGGACAGCGCTCAATGAGCAGTTCTTC.

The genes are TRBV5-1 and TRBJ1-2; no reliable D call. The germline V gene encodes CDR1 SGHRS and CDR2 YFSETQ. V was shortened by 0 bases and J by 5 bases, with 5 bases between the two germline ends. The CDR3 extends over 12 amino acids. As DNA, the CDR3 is TGCGCCAGCAGCTTGGCAGGATATGGCTACACCTTC. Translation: CASSLAGYGYTF.

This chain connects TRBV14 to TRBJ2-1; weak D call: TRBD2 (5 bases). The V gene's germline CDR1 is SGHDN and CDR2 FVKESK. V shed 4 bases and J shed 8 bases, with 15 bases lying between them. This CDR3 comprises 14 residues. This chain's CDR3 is CASSRILGSDEQFF. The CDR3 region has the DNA TGTGCCAGCAGCCGCATACTAGGTTCGGATGAGCAGTTCTTC. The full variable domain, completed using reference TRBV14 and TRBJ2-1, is EAGVTQFPSHSVIEKGQTVTLRCDPISGHDNLYWYRRVMGKEIKFLLHFVKESKQDESGMPNNRFLAERTGGTYSTLKVQPAELEDSGVYFCASSRILGSDEQFFGPGTRLTVL.

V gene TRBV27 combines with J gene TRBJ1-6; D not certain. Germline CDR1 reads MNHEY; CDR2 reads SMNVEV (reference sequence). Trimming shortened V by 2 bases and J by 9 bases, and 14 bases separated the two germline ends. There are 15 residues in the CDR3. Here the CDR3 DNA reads TGTGCCAGCAGTTTAGGGAGTTGGGGTGGTTCACCCCTCCACTTT. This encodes CASSLGSWGGSPLHF.

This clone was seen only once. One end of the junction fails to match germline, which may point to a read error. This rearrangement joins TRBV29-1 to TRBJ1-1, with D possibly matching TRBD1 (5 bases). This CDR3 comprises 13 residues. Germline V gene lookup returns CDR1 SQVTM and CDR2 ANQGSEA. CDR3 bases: TGCGGCGTTGTGGAAGGGGATGCCACTGAAGCTTTCTTT. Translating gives CGVVEGDATEAFF.

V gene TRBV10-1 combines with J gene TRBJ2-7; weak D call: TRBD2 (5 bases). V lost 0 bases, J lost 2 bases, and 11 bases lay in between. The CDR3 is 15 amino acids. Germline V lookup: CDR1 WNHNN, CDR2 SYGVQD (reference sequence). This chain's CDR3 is CASSESSSPAYEQYF. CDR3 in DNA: TGCGCCAGCAGTGAGTCTTCTAGCCCAGCCTACGAGCAGTACTTC.

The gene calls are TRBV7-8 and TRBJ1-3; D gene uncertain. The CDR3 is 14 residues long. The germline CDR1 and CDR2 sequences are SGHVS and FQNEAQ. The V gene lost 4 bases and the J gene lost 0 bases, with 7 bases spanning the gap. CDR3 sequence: CASSSTVSGNTIYF. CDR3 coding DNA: TGTGCCAGCAGCTCAACAGTCTCTGGAAACACCATATATTTT. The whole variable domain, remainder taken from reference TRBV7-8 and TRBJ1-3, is GAGVSQSPRYKVAKRGQDVALRCDPISGHVSLFWYQQALGQGPEFLTYFQNEAQLDKSGLPSDRFFAERPEGSVSTLKIQRTQQEDSAVYLCASSSTVSGNTIYFGEGSWLTVV.

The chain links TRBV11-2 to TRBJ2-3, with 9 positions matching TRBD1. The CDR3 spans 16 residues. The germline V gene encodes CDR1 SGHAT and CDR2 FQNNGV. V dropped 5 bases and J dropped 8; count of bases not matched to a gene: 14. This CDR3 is CASSGGGGQGIGTQYF. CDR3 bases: TGTGCCAGCAGCGGAGGGGGGGGACAGGGTATCGGTACGCAGTATTTT.

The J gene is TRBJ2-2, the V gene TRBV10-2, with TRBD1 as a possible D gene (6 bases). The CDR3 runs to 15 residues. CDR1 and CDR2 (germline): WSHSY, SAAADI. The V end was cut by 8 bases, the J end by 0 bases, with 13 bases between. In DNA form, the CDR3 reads TGCGCCAGCTTGGGGGCCCTTTCGAACACCGGGGAGCTGTTTTTT. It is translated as CASLGALSNTGELFF.

The CDR3 region is CASSALSESNQPQHF. The CDR3 nucleotides read TGTGCCAGCAGTGCTCTTTCTGAGAGCAATCAGCCCCAGCATTTT. This chain links TRBV2 with TRBJ1-5; D gene ambiguous. Between the trimmed V and J ends, which lost 4 bases and 1 base, there was a span of 11 bases. This CDR3 spans 15 amino acids. CDR1 and CDR2 from the germline V gene are SNHLY and FYNNEI. The entire variable domain, with the rest obtained from reference TRBV2 and TRBJ1-5, is as follows: EPEVTQTPSHQVTQMGQEVILRCVPISNHLYFYWYRQILGQKVEFLVSFYNNEISEKSEIFDDQFSVERPDGSNFTLKIRSTKLEDSAMYFCASSALSESNQPQHFGDGTRLSIL.

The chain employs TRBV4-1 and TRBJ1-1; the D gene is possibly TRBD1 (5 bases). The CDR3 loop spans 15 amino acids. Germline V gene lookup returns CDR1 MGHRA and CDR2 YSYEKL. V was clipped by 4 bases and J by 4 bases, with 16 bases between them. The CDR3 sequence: CASSRGSGGGTEAFF. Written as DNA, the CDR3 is TGCGCCAGCAGCCGAGGGTCCGGGGGGGGCACTGAAGCTTTCTTT.

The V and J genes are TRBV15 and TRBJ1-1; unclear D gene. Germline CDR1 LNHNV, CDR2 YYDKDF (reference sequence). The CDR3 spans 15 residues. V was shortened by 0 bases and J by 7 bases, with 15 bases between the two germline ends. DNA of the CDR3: TGTGCCACCAGCAGAGATCGTATTAGTTCGCTTGAAGCTTTCTTT. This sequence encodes CATSRDRISSLEAFF.

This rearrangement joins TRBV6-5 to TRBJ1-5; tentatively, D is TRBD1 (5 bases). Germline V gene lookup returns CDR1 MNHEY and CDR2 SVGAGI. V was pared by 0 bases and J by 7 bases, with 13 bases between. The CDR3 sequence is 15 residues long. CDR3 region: CASSYSKAGRQPQHF. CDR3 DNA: TGTGCCAGCAGTTACTCGAAGGCGGGGCGCCAGCCCCAGCATTTT.

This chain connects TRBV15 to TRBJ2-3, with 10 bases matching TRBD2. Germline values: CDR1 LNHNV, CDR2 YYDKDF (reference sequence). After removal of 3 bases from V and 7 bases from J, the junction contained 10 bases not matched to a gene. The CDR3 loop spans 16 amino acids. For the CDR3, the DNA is TGTGCCACCAGCAGTCTCCTAGCGGGGGAAATTTATACGCAGTATTTT. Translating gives CATSSLLAGEIYTQYF.

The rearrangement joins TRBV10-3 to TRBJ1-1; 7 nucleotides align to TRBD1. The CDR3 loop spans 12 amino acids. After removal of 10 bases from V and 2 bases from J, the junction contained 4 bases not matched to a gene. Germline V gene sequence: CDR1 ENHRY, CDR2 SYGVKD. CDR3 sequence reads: CANRGGNTEAFF. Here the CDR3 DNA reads TGTGCCAACAGGGGAGGCAACACTGAAGCTTTCTTT.

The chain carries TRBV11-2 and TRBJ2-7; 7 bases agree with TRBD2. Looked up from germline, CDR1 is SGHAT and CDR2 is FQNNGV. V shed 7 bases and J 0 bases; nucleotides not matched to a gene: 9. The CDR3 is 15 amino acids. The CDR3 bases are TGTGCCAGCACCCTGGGGACTATTCCCTCCTACGAGCAGTACTTC. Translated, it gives CASTLGTIPSYEQYF.

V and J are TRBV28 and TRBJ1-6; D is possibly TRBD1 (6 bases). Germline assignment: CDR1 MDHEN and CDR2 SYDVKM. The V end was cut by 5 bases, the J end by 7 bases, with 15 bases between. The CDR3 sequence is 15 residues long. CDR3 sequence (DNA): TGTGCCAGCAGTGTACAGGGTAGGGGCAATTCACCCCTCCACTTT. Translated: CASSVQGRGNSPLHF.

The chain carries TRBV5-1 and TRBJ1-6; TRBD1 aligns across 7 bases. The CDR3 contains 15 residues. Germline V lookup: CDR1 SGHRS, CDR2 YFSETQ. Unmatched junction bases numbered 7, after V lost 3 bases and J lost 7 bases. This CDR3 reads CASSSRDSGNSPLHF. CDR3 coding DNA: TGCGCCAGCAGCTCCCGGGACAGTGGGAATTCACCCCTCCACTTT.

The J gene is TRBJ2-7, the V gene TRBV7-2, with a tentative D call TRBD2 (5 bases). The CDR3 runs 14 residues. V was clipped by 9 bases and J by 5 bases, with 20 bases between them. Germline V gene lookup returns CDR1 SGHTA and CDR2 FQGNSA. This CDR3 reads CARRSGTRIHEQYF. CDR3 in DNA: TGTGCCAGGAGGTCTGGTACTAGGATCCACGAGCAGTACTTC.

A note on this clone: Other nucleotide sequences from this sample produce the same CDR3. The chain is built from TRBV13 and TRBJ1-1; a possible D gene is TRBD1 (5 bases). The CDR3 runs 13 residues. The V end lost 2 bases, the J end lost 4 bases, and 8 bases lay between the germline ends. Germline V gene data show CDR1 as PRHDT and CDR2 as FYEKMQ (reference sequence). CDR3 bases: TGTGCCAGCAGCTTACAGGGTGGCACTGAAGCTTTCTTT. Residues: CASSLQGGTEAFF.